The T cell receptor (beta chain) under discussion was sequenced for a study of human T cells and chemical hapten exposure. On the study more broadly: Sensitization applied 2% DPC to roughly 2 cm by roughly 2 cm of upper inner arm skin. Across its approximately 25 weeks, the study gave patients weekly diphenylcyclopropenone doses to the scalp.

From germline, CDR1 is SNHLY and CDR2 FYNNEI. V shed 2 bases, J shed 3 bases, and the junction held 9 bases outside the gene matches. This CDR3 contains 18 residues. Noted time point: patch test 1, 2 weeks after DPC sensitization. Documented treatment: therapeutic diphenylcyclopropenone sensitization with weekly scalp DPC. TCRdb redid the calling of the RACE reads with MiXCR, one entry per CDR3 protein. The table lists around 340,000 distinct CDR3 sequences, around 7% of them singletons. This clonotype was recorded at least ten times. Its matching antigen is unknown. Study-level points and caveats: DPC sensitization left the count of TCRs above 1 in 1000 unchanged.

This material consisted of whole blood, taken in connection with sensitization to the hapten diphenylcyclopropenone (DPC). The V and J genes are TRBV2 and TRBJ2-3; 12 nucleotides align to TRBD2. The clonotype originates from a woman aged 18-30 years with alopecia areata. Some clones in this sample may be carry-over from other donors' samples. Here the CDR3 reads CASSELASGGAATDTQYF. The CDR3 coding sequence is TGTGCCAGCAGTGAATTGGCTAGCGGGGGGGCCGCAACAGATACGCAGTATTTT.